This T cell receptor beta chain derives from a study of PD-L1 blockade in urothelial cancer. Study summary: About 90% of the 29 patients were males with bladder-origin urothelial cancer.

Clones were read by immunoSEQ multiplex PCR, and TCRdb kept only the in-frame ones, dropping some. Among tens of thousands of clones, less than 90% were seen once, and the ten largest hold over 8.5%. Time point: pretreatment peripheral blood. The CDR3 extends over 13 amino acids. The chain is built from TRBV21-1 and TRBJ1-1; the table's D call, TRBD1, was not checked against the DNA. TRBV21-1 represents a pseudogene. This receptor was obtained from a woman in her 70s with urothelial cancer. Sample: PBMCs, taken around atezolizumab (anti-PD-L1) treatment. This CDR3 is CASSTHRVTEAFF. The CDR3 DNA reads TGTGCCAGCAGCACCCACAGGGTTACTGAAGCTTTCTTT.